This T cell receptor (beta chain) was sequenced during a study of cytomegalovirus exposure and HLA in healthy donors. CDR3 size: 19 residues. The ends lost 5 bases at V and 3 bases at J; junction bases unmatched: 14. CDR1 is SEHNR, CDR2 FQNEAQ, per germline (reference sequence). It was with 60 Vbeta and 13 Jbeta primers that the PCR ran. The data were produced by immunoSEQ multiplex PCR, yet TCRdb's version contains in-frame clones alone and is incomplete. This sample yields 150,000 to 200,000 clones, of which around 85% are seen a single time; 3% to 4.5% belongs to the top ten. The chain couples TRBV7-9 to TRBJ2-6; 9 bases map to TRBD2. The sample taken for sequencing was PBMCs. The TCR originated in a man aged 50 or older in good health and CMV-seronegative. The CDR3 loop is CASSERGGRGTLGANVLTF. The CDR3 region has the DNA TGTGCCAGCAGCGAGAGGGGCGGGAGGGGGACTCTTGGGGCCAACGTCCTGACTTTC.